This T cell receptor (beta chain) was retrieved from a study of long-term antiretroviral therapy in people with HIV. Study findings and constraints: Diversity rose after ART but stayed below transplant donor controls.

Researchers report immunoSEQ v3.0 was run at survey level. The protocol was immunoSEQ multiplex PCR, while the TCRdb copy is restricted to in-frame clones and leaves out a portion. The data hold around 40,000 clones, with approximately 86% observed a single time. Germline assignment: CDR1 SGDLS and CDR2 YYNGEE. CDR3 size: 14 residues. The ends were cut back, 0 bases at V and 2 bases at J, with 6 bases in the middle. With regard to this clone: The antigen is not known.

The clonotype originates from a woman aged 18 to 35 with HIV. This chain joins TRBV9 and TRBJ1-5; possible D gene TRBD1, 5 bases. Source: unsorted PBMCs, taken just before starting antiretroviral therapy. This CDR3 is CASSVEGGNQPQHF. CDR3 DNA sequence: TGTGCCAGCAGCGTAGAAGGGGGCAATCAGCCCCAGCATTTT.